This record looks at one T cell receptor (beta chain) sequence and its context. Its antigen is not identified. The data derive from a study of T cells after yellow fever vaccination. Across the study: Those fractions that held only low numbers of cells were prepared using the SMART-Seq v4 Ultra Low Input RNA kit. Study results and limitations: Bulk-population clonotypes that are abundant could appear as contaminants in FACS-sorted repertoires. Among primary-vaccination clones, most reappeared after the booster, at 95% to 96% for CD4 and around 91% for CD8.

The CDR3 has 15 amino acids. J was trimmed by 5 bases and V by 0 bases; bases with no gene match: 6. Germline CDR1 reads SGHNT; CDR2 reads YYREEE (reference sequence). UMIs were added to TCR cDNA along with a universal primer site when it was made by 5'RACE template switching. One entry per CDR3 protein results from TCRdb running MiXCR on the 5' RACE reads. The sample records some 670,000 distinct CDR3 sequences, approximately 13% being singletons. The V call is TRBV5-4, the J call TRBJ2-7; 9 bases fit TRBD2. The source of this sequence is a man younger than 45 who received the YFV17D yellow fever vaccine. The sample consisted of PBMCs, taken on the day of the yellow fever booster vaccination. CDR3 in DNA: TGTGCCAGCAGCTTGGCTCTAGCGGGAATCGACGAGCAGTACTTC. Translated: CASSLALAGIDEQYF.